The rows below give T cell receptor beta chains drawn from one sample of a study of beta chain features in type 1 diabetes. Clones were read by immunoSEQ multiplex PCR, and TCRdb kept only the in-frame ones, dropping some. Among over 500,000 clones, roughly a sixth were seen once, and the ten largest hold about 0.086%. The sample taken for sequencing was naive CD4+ T cells from blood. Receptor source: a man between 18 and 29 years old in good health. The CDR3 runs from the conserved cysteine through the conserved F or W. Fields, in order: V gene, D gene, clone size, J gene, CDR3 protein, CDR3 DNA. The D gene is left open where the match is weak. A clone size is listed for some rows: how often the clone was seen (once, few, many), or a class if it is expanded.

V gene: TRBV5-1
D gene: NA
clone size: NA
J gene: TRBJ2-7
CDR3 protein: CASSLGVGEQYF
CDR3 DNA: TGCGCCAGCAGCTTGGGAGTGGGCGAGCAGTACTTC

V gene: TRBV12-5
D gene: TRBD2
clone size: few
J gene: TRBJ2-5
CDR3 protein: CASGLDTSGRGRGKYF
CDR3 DNA: TGTGCTAGTGGTTTGGATACTAGCGGGAGGGGACGGGGAAAGTACTTC

V gene: TRBV29-1
D gene: TRBD2
clone size: NA
J gene: TRBJ2-5
CDR3 protein: CSVSGGIETQYF
CDR3 DNA: TGCAGCGTGTCGGGGGGAATCGAGACCCAGTACTTC

V gene: TRBV6-5
D gene: NA
clone size: few
J gene: TRBJ1-1
CDR3 protein: CASTPAVEAFF
CDR3 DNA: TGTGCCAGCACCCCGGCCGTTGAAGCTTTCTTT

V gene: TRBV5-1
D gene: NA
clone size: few
J gene: TRBJ2-1
CDR3 protein: CASSLAGTSAFF
CDR3 DNA: TGCGCCAGCAGCCTAGCAGGGACGTCGGCGTTCTTC

V gene: TRBV18
D gene: TRBD1
clone size: few
J gene: TRBJ1-5
CDR3 protein: CASSPPDRGNQPQHF
CDR3 DNA: TGTGCCAGCTCACCACCAGACAGGGGCAATCAGCCCCAGCATTTT

V gene: TRBV19
D gene: NA
clone size: few
J gene: TRBJ1-1
CDR3 protein: CASSFVIGQGEAFF
CDR3 DNA: TGTGCCAGTAGTTTCGTAATAGGTCAGGGTGAAGCTTTCTTT

V gene: TRBV11-2
D gene: TRBD2
clone size: NA
J gene: TRBJ2-3
CDR3 protein: CASSLAELAGTDTQYF
CDR3 DNA: TGTGCCAGCAGCTTAGCGGAGCTAGCGGGCACAGATACGCAGTATTTT

V gene: TRBV19
D gene: NA
clone size: NA
J gene: TRBJ1-2
CDR3 protein: CASSSWSRVGGYTF
CDR3 DNA: TGTGCCAGTAGTAGCTGGAGCAGGGTAGGGGGCTACACCTTC

V gene: TRBV18
D gene: TRBD1
clone size: few
J gene: TRBJ2-7
CDR3 protein: CASSSPGQTIPGYEQYF
CDR3 DNA: TGTGCCAGCTCATCACCGGGACAGACAATCCCAGGCTACGAGCAGTACTTC

V gene: TRBV28
D gene: NA
clone size: few
J gene: TRBJ2-5
CDR3 protein: CASSLWGRETQYF
CDR3 DNA: TGTGCCAGCAGTTTATGGGGTCGAGAGACCCAGTACTTC

V gene: TRBV28
D gene: NA
clone size: NA
J gene: TRBJ2-7
CDR3 protein: CASTTPDSSDEQYF
CDR3 DNA: TGTGCCAGCACGACCCCGGACAGTTCCGACGAGCAGTACTTC

V gene: TRBV7-2
D gene: NA
clone size: NA
J gene: TRBJ2-1
CDR3 protein: CASSSRGGSGGSYNEQFF
CDR3 DNA: TGTGCCAGCAGCTCCCGAGGAGGTAGCGGAGGCTCCTACAATGAGCAGTTCTTC

V gene: TRBV19
D gene: NA
clone size: NA
J gene: TRBJ1-2
CDR3 protein: CASRDLANYGYTF
CDR3 DNA: TGTGCCAGTAGGGACTTAGCTAACTATGGCTACACCTTC

V gene: TRBV11-1
D gene: NA
clone size: few
J gene: TRBJ2-7
CDR3 protein: CASSLDGREQYF
CDR3 DNA: TGTGCCAGCAGCTTAGATGGGCGCGAGCAGTACTTC

V gene: TRBV6-1
D gene: NA
clone size: NA
J gene: TRBJ2-5
CDR3 protein: CASREETQYF
CDR3 DNA: TGTGCCAGCCGGGAAGAGACCCAGTACTTC

V gene: TRBV4-3
D gene: NA
clone size: NA
J gene: TRBJ1-1
CDR3 protein: CASSQSPLGGNTEAFF
CDR3 DNA: TGCGCCAGCAGCCAATCTCCCCTTGGGGGAAACACTGAAGCTTTCTTT

V gene: TRBV5-1
D gene: TRBD2
clone size: NA
J gene: TRBJ2-5
CDR3 protein: CASSLNPSGPQETQYF
CDR3 DNA: TGCGCCAGCAGCTTGAACCCTAGCGGGCCCCAAGAGACCCAGTACTTC

V gene: TRBV28
D gene: TRBD2
clone size: NA
J gene: TRBJ2-7
CDR3 protein: CASSLAPGTSGRDVQYF
CDR3 DNA: TGTGCCAGCAGTTTAGCCCCGGGGACTAGCGGGAGAGACGTGCAGTACTTC

V gene: TRBV10-3
D gene: TRBD1
clone size: few
J gene: TRBJ2-5
CDR3 protein: CAISQGFGQVQETQYF
CDR3 DNA: TGTGCCATCAGCCAGGGGTTTGGACAGGTCCAAGAGACCCAGTACTTC

V gene: TRBV7-3
D gene: NA
clone size: NA
J gene: TRBJ2-2
CDR3 protein: CASSLTPQGGTGELFF
CDR3 DNA: TGTGCCAGCAGCTTAACGCCACAGGGCGGTACCGGGGAGCTGTTTTTT

V gene: TRBV10-3
D gene: TRBD2
clone size: NA
J gene: TRBJ2-7
CDR3 protein: CAISSTSGSLSEQYF
CDR3 DNA: TGTGCCATCAGTAGCACTAGCGGGAGTCTCTCCGAGCAGTACTTC

V gene: TRBV25-1
D gene: NA
clone size: few
J gene: TRBJ2-7
CDR3 protein: CASSATPPEQYF
CDR3 DNA: TGTGCCAGCAGTGCCACTCCCCCCGAGCAGTACTTC

V gene: TRBV5-1
D gene: NA
clone size: few
J gene: TRBJ1-1
CDR3 protein: CASSSADGNTEAFF
CDR3 DNA: TGCGCCAGCAGCTCGGCTGACGGAAACACTGAAGCTTTCTTT

V gene: TRBV28
D gene: NA
clone size: few
J gene: TRBJ2-1
CDR3 protein: CASAVYNEQFF
CDR3 DNA: TGTGCCAGCGCGGTATACAATGAGCAGTTCTTC

V gene: TRBV29-1
D gene: NA
clone size: NA
J gene: TRBJ1-2
CDR3 protein: CSVGASDRHGYTF
CDR3 DNA: TGCAGCGTTGGGGCGTCGGATAGACATGGCTACACCTTC

V gene: TRBV7-2
D gene: TRBD1
clone size: few
J gene: TRBJ2-7
CDR3 protein: CASSFSRGQGEQYF
CDR3 DNA: TGTGCCAGCAGCTTCTCCAGGGGGCAGGGCGAGCAGTACTTC

V gene: TRBV7-8
D gene: TRBD2
clone size: NA
J gene: TRBJ2-3
CDR3 protein: CASSLERGGDTQYF
CDR3 DNA: TGTGCCAGCAGCTTAGAACGGGGGGGAGATACGCAGTATTTT

V gene: TRBV6-4
D gene: NA
clone size: NA
J gene: TRBJ1-5
CDR3 protein: CASKDAGVNGNQPQHF
CDR3 DNA: TGTGCCAGCAAGGACGCGGGGGTTAATGGCAATCAGCCCCAGCATTTT

V gene: TRBV7-9
D gene: NA
clone size: NA
J gene: TRBJ2-7
CDR3 protein: CASSFGQSSYEQYF
CDR3 DNA: TGTGCCAGCAGCTTCGGACAGAGCTCCTACGAGCAGTACTTC

V gene: TRBV11-2
D gene: TRBD1
clone size: NA
J gene: TRBJ2-5
CDR3 protein: CASSFRGPQVLQETQYF
CDR3 DNA: TGTGCCAGCAGCTTCAGGGGGCCCCAGGTCCTCCAAGAGACCCAGTACTTC

V gene: TRBV27
D gene: NA
clone size: NA
J gene: TRBJ1-5
CDR3 protein: CASSWGAGQPQHF
CDR3 DNA: TGTGCCAGCAGTTGGGGTGCGGGTCAGCCCCAGCATTTT

V gene: TRBV7-2
D gene: NA
clone size: NA
J gene: TRBJ2-6
CDR3 protein: CASSLDRAGANVLTF
CDR3 DNA: TGTGCCAGCAGCTTAGACAGGGCTGGGGCCAACGTCCTGACTTTC

V gene: TRBV20-1
D gene: NA
clone size: NA
J gene: TRBJ1-4
CDR3 protein: CSGATNEKLFF
CDR3 DNA: TGCAGTGGAGCAACTAATGAAAAACTGTTTTTT

V gene: TRBV7-2
D gene: TRBD1
clone size: NA
J gene: TRBJ2-7
CDR3 protein: CASSTQGVPSSYEQYF
CDR3 DNA: TGTGCCAGCAGCACACAGGGGGTCCCCTCCTCCTACGAGCAGTACTTC

V gene: TRBV14
D gene: TRBD1
clone size: NA
J gene: TRBJ1-2
CDR3 protein: CASSPVGGQGYGAYGYTF
CDR3 DNA: TGTGCCAGCAGCCCAGTCGGGGGACAGGGCTACGGTGCCTATGGCTACACCTTC

V gene: TRBV7-7
D gene: NA
clone size: few
J gene: TRBJ2-7
CDR3 protein: CASSLDRVGEQYF
CDR3 DNA: TGTGCCAGCAGCTTAGACAGGGTGGGAGAGCAGTACTTC

V gene: TRBV4-3
D gene: NA
clone size: NA
J gene: TRBJ2-2
CDR3 protein: CASSQDSGGGELFF
CDR3 DNA: TGCGCCAGCAGCCAAGATTCGGGTGGCGGGGAGCTGTTTTTT

V gene: TRBV6-1
D gene: NA
clone size: NA
J gene: TRBJ1-1
CDR3 protein: CASSEGIGGGAFF
CDR3 DNA: TGTGCCAGCAGTGAAGGGATTGGAGGGGGGGCTTTCTTT

V gene: TRBV28
D gene: NA
clone size: few
J gene: TRBJ2-5
CDR3 protein: CASSFGLTGFWAETQYF
CDR3 DNA: TGTGCCAGCAGTTTCGGATTAACAGGGTTTTGGGCAGAGACCCAGTACTTC